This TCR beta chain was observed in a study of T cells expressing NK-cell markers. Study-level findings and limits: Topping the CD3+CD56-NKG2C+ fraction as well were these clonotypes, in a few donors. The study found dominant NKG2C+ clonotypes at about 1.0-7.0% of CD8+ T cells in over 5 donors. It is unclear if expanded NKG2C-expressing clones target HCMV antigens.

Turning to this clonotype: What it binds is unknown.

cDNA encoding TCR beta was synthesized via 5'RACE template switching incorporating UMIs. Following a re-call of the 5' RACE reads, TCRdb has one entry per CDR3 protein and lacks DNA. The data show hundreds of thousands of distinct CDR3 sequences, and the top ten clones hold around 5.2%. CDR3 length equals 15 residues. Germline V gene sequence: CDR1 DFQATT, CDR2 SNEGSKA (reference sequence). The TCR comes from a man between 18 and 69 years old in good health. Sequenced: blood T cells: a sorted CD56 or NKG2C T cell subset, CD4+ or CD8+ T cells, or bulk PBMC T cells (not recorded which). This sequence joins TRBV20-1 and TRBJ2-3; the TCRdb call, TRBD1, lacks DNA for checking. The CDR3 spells CSARNRGLRTDTQYF.